Listed below are T cell receptor beta chains from one sample, sequenced in a study of cytomegalovirus exposure and HLA in healthy donors. Using immunoSEQ multiplex PCR, the repertoire was profiled, and TCRdb retains in-frame clones only, with some absent. The sample contains roughly 180,000 clones, about four fifths of which appear only once. The sample comprised PBMCs. These receptor sequences come from a female donor in good health and CMV-seronegative. Each CDR3 is given with its conserved first and last residue. Fields, in order: clone size, J gene, V gene, D gene, CDR3 protein, CDR3 DNA. A D gene is named only where the DNA matches it firmly. Part of the rows lack a size; the others show once, few, many or a class for expanded clones.

NA,TRBJ1-1,TRBV19,NA,CASRASNRASNTEAFF,TGTGCCAGTAGGGCATCTAACAGGGCCTCGAACACTGAAGCTTTCTTT
NA,TRBJ2-1,TRBV27,TRBD2,CASSLSGGSGEQFF,TGTGCCAGCAGTTTATCGGGCGGGAGCGGTGAGCAGTTCTTC
NA,TRBJ2-1,TRBV27,NA,CASSSRQGTTYNEQFF,TGTGCCAGCAGTTCCCGACAGGGGACTACATACAATGAGCAGTTCTTC
few,TRBJ2-7,TRBV6-5,NA,CASGEFQYF,TGTGCCAGCGGAGAGTTTCAGTACTTC
NA,TRBJ2-1,TRBV5-1,TRBD2,CASSFTGTSGNEQFF,TGCGCCAGCAGTTTTACCGGGACTAGCGGCAATGAGCAGTTCTTC
once,TRBJ2-5,TRBV9,TRBD2,CASSVGGTSSWETQYF,TGTGCCAGCAGCGTAGGAGGGACTAGCTCCTGGGAGACCCAGTACTTC
NA,TRBJ2-1,TRBV7-9,NA,CSSGPGVHEQFF,TGTTCCAGCGGTCCGGGTGTTCATGAGCAGTTCTTC
NA,TRBJ2-1,TRBV5-4,NA,CASSSLGQGRAGGHYNEQFF,TGTGCCAGCAGCTCCTTGGGACAGGGGAGAGCGGGAGGGCACTACAATGAGCAGTTCTTC
NA,TRBJ1-1,TRBV5-1,TRBD1,CASSLLGAGTDEAFF,TGCGCCAGCAGCTTGCTCGGCGCCGGGACAGACGAAGCTTTCTTT
NA,TRBJ2-7,TRBV7-3,NA,CASSLTGQGYEQYF,TGTGCCAGCAGCTTAACAGGGCAGGGGTACGAGCAGTACTTC
NA,TRBJ1-1,TRBV30,NA,CAWRGDIRGEAFF,TGTGCCTGGAGGGGGGACATAAGGGGTGAAGCTTTCTTT
once,TRBJ1-1,TRBV7-2,TRBD1,CASSADRGRNTEAFF,TGTGCCAGCAGCGCCGACAGGGGCCGTAACACTGAAGCTTTCTTT
NA,TRBJ1-2,TRBV7-9,NA,CASSSPSGGYTF,TGTGCCAGCAGCTCCCCGAGCGGGGGCTACACCTTC
NA,TRBJ1-2,TRBV14,TRBD1,CASSPGTGMFYGYTF,TGTGCCAGCAGCCCCGGGACAGGGATGTTCTATGGCTACACCTTC
NA,TRBJ2-3,TRBV5-1,TRBD2,CASSGLGAATDTQYF,TGCGCCAGCAGCGGACTAGGGGCGGCGACAGATACGCAGTATTTT
NA,TRBJ1-1,TRBV9,NA,CASSVLSGNLNTEAFF,TGTGCCAGCAGCGTACTGTCAGGCAATTTGAACACTGAAGCTTTCTTT
few,TRBJ2-2,TRBV28,NA,CASSFESGQGNTGELFF,TGTGCCAGCAGTTTTGAGTCGGGTCAGGGCAACACCGGGGAGCTGTTTTTT
few,TRBJ2-2,TRBV28,NA,CASSLRLEGSGELFF,TGTGCCAGCAGTTTACGCTTGGAGGGGTCCGGGGAGCTGTTTTTT
NA,TRBJ2-1,TRBV7-9,NA,CASSRNPRDEQFF,TGTGCCAGCAGTCGGAACCCGAGGGATGAGCAGTTCTTC
NA,TRBJ2-4,TRBV7-6,TRBD1,CASSSQGQLAKNIQYF,TGTGCCAGCAGTTCCCAGGGACAGCTAGCCAAAAACATTCAGTACTTC
once,TRBJ1-5,TRBV19,TRBD1,CASTPGSRRQGLPQHF,TGTGCCAGTACTCCCGGGAGCCGGAGACAGGGGTTGCCCCAGCATTTT
few,TRBJ2-2,TRBV9,TRBD2,CASSVSGDYTGELFF,TGTGCCAGCAGCGTGAGCGGGGATTACACCGGGGAGCTGTTTTTT